Below are 17 T cell receptor beta chains sequenced from a single sample in a study of T-cell reconstitution after alpha-beta-depleted transplantation in children. Unique molecular identifiers featured in how the TCRbeta library was prepared. MiXCR, applied by TCRdb to the PCR reads, yields one record per CDR3 protein. The table has about 460,000 distinct CDR3 sequences, about 10% seen once; the top ten hold around 2.2%. This specimen consisted of PBMCs, obtained before TCRalphabeta/CD19-depleted stem cell transplant. The source of these receptors is a child aged 2-15 years with inherited bone marrow failure, due to receive a stem cell transplant.

At least ten counts were recorded for this clonotype. The rearrangement links TRBV28 to TRBJ2-2; 7 bases fit TRBD2. Trimming removed 5 bases from V and 0 bases from J; junction bases left unmatched: 6. The germline V gene encodes CDR1 MDHEN and CDR2 SYDVKM. This CDR3 is built from 16 residues. CDR3: CASSPRDYPNTGELFF. The CDR3 DNA reads as TGTGCCAGCAGTCCCAGGGACTACCCGAACACCGGGGAGCTGTTTTTT.

Ten or more counts support this clonotype. This chain joins TRBV5-1 and TRBJ1-2; 8 bases fit TRBD1. CDR1 and CDR2 from the germline V gene are SGHRS and YFSETQ. The CDR3 runs 14 residues. The V and J ends lost 7 bases and 4 bases, in that order; junction bases with no gene match: 9. DNA for the CDR3: TGCGCCAGCGAAAGGACAGGGCAAGGCTATGGCTACACCTTC. Its protein product is CASERTGQGYGYTF.

In its sample, this clonotype was seen a few times. The chain has TRBV6-5 and TRBJ2-3; 9 nucleotides align to TRBD1. After removal of 7 bases from V and 0 bases from J, the junction contained 11 bases not matched to a gene. CDR1 and CDR2 from the germline V gene are MNHEY and SVGAGI. The CDR3 is 17 amino acids. The CDR3 is CASIPPGTGSSTDTQYF. In nucleotides, the CDR3 is TGTGCCAGCATCCCACCCGGGACAGGGTCTAGCACAGATACGCAGTATTTT.

In this sample, this clonotype turned up a few times. The chain has TRBV27 and TRBJ2-2; TRBD2 aligns across 13 bases. Trimming at V came to 6 bases and at J to 3 bases, leaving 4 bases not matched to a gene. The CDR3 runs to 16 residues. Germline V gives CDR1 MNHEY, CDR2 SMNVEV (reference sequence). The CDR3 nucleotides are TGTGCCAGCAGCCGACTAGCGGGAGGTGACACCGGGGAGCTGTTTTTT. Its translation: CASSRLAGGDTGELFF.

This clonotype was picked up many times. Here the CDR3 DNA reads TGTGCCACCAGCAGAGGGATTTACGAGCAGTACTTC. Amino acid sequence: CATSRGIYEQYF. The rearrangement joins TRBV15 to TRBJ2-7; D is unclear. Per the germline V gene, CDR1 is LNHNV and CDR2 is YYDKDF (reference sequence). Trimming cost V 1 base and J 4 bases, with 5 bases left between them. CDR3 length equals 12 residues.

This clonotype has only a few counts. The chain recombines TRBV18 with TRBJ1-1; 8 positions match TRBD1. The germline gives CDR1 KGHSH, CDR2 LQKENI. J was trimmed by 0 bases and V by 2 bases; bases with no gene match: 5. The CDR3 loop spans 16 amino acids. CDR3 in amino acids: CASSPRTGTMNTEAFF. The CDR3 DNA sequence: TGTGCCAGCTCACCAAGGACAGGGACAATGAACACTGAAGCTTTCTTT.

This clonotype was recorded many times. This chain connects TRBV5-6 to TRBJ1-5; TRBD1 might be the D (5 bases). There are 14 residues in the CDR3. CDR1 is SGHDT, CDR2 YYEEEE, per germline. V lost 0 bases and J 4 bases, leaving 8 bases between the germline ends. The CDR3 coding sequence is TGTGCCAGCAGCTTGGCGGCAGGGAATCAGCCCCAGCATTTT. Its protein is CASSLAAGNQPQHF.

This clonotype was counted ten times or more. The chain carries TRBV27 and TRBJ2-7; no definite D call. V lost 0 bases, J lost 3 bases, and 12 bases lay in between. The CDR3 loop spans 15 amino acids. Germline lookup yields CDR1 MNHEY and CDR2 SMNVEV (reference sequence). The CDR3 DNA reads TGTGCCAGCAGTTTATCGCTCAGCTCGCTCTACGAGCAGTACTTC. Translation: CASSLSLSSLYEQYF.

This clonotype was seen more than once but under ten times. This chain joins TRBV25-1 and TRBJ2-2, with TRBD1 matching over 11 bases. In germline, CDR1 is MGHDK, CDR2 SYGVNS. The junction had 9 bases not matched to a gene; V was cut back by 6 bases and J by 3 bases. There are 17 residues in the CDR3. The CDR3 loop reads CASRENRDRGYTGELFF. The CDR3 coding sequence is TGTGCCAGCAGGGAAAACCGGGACAGGGGGTACACCGGGGAGCTGTTTTTT.

In its sample, this clonotype was seen many times. The rearrangement links TRBV11-2 to TRBJ2-7; TRBD2 might be the D (5 bases). Trimming took off 2 bases at V and 5 bases at J, with 22 bases between the two ends. Germline V gene data show CDR1 as SGHAT and CDR2 as FQNNGV. The CDR3 has 17 amino acids. CDR3 nucleotides: TGTGCCAGCAGCTTAAAGTCCCGCGGGTGGGTCGACGACGAGCAGTACTTC. This encodes CASSLKSRGWVDDEQYF.

This clonotype was seen ten or more times. The chain employs TRBV12-3 or TRBV12-4 and TRBJ1-2, with TRBD1 identical over 11 bases. The trim removed 10 bases at V and 5 bases at J, leaving 3 bases unmatched. This CDR3 has 12 amino acids. The DNA for the CDR3 is TGTGCCACACGGGACAGGGGGTATGGCTACACCTTC. It specifies CATRDRGYGYTF.

This clonotype was recorded at least ten times. V gene TRBV5-6 combines with J gene TRBJ2-1, with 14 bases aligning to TRBD2. From germline, CDR1 is SGHDT and CDR2 YYEEEE. V gave up 5 bases and J gave up 5 bases; unmatched junction bases: 3. There are 15 residues in the CDR3. This chain's CDR3 is CASRRLAGGDNEQFF. The CDR3 DNA reads as TGTGCCAGCAGAAGACTAGCGGGAGGGGACAATGAGCAGTTCTTC.

The rearrangement uses TRBV5-4 and TRBJ2-1; 13 nucleotides align to TRBD2. This CDR3 is 17 amino acids long. The germline CDR1 and CDR2 sequences are SGHNT and YYREEE (reference sequence). Losses at the gene ends were 0 bases for V and 8 bases for J; bases not matched to a gene: 8. As DNA, the CDR3 is TGTGCCAGCAGCTTGGGATTGGGGACTAGCGGGAAGGATGAGCAGTTCTTC. As protein: CASSLGLGTSGKDEQFF.

This clonotype was seen more than once but under ten times. This chain's CDR3 is CASSRRTELSTGELFF. The CDR3 DNA follows: TGTGCCAGCTCACGGAGGACAGAGTTAAGCACCGGGGAGCTGTTTTTT. J is TRBJ2-2 and V is TRBV18; TRBD1 might be the D (6 bases). There are 16 residues in the CDR3. V was pared by 4 bases and J by 4 bases, with 16 bases between. Germline loops: CDR1 KGHSH, CDR2 LQKENI.

This clonotype was picked up a small number of times. The CDR3 sequence is CASSQGPIDSPLHF. The CDR3 DNA is TGTGCCAGCAGCCAAGGACCCATTGATTCACCCCTCCACTTT. The V gene is TRBV3-1, the J gene TRBJ1-6; D not certain. CDR1 is LGHDT, CDR2 YNNKEL, per germline (reference sequence). The V and J ends lost 1 base and 8 bases respectively, with 9 bases between them. The CDR3 totals 14 residues.

Ten or more counts support this clonotype. The chain links TRBV9 to TRBJ2-1, with D unresolved. The germline gives CDR1 SGDLS, CDR2 YYNGEE. The CDR3 spans 16 residues. V lost 0 bases to trimming and J lost 0 bases, with 10 bases between them. The CDR3 loop reads CASSVDGRSSYNEQFF. CDR3 DNA: TGTGCCAGCAGCGTAGATGGCCGTAGCTCCTACAATGAGCAGTTCTTC.

At least ten counts were recorded for this clonotype. The V call is TRBV10-2, the J call TRBJ2-3; 8 bases match TRBD2. The ends lost 0 bases at V and 4 bases at J; junction bases unmatched: 6. This CDR3 spans 16 amino acids. CDR1 WSHSY and CDR2 SAAADI come from the germline V gene. Written as DNA, the CDR3 is TGCGCCAGCAGTGAGTCGACGGGAGGGCCCGCAGATACGCAGTATTTT. Translation gives CASSESTGGPADTQYF.